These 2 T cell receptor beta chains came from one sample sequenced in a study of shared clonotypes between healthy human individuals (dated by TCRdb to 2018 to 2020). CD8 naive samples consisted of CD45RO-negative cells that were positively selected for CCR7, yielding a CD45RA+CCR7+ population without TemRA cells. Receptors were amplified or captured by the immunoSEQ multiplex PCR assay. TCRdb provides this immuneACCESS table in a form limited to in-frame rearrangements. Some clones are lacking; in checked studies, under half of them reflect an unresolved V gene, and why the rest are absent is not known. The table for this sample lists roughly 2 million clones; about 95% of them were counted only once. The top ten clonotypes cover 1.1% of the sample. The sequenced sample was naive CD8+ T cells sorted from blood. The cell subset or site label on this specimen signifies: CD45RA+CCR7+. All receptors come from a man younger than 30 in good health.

The CDR3 nucleotides are TGTGCCAGCAGGACCACGGGGGGCCAAGAGACCCAGTACTTC. Translated, it gives CASRTTGGQETQYF. The J gene is TRBJ2-5, the V gene TRBV27, with 7 bases aligning to TRBD2. Germline V gives CDR1 MNHEY, CDR2 SMNVEV (reference sequence). The CDR3 is 14 residues long. Unmatched junction bases numbered 5, after V lost 6 bases and J lost 1 base.

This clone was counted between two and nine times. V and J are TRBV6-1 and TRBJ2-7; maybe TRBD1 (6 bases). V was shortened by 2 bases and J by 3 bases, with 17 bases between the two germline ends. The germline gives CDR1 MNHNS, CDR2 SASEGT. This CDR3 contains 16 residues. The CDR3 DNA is TGTGCCAGCAGTGAACCCCACAGGGTGGACATCTACGAGCAGTACTTC. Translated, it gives CASSEPHRVDIYEQYF.